This passage covers 20 T cell receptor beta chains from one sample sequenced in a study of OX40 agonist ivuxolimab in advanced cancers. Sequencing was performed with immunoSEQ multiplex PCR; in TCRdb, only in-frame clones are kept and a portion is missing. The repertoire has more than 65,000 clones, less than 85% of them found once; the top ten carry 0.83%. This sample comprised CD4+ or CD8+ T cells sorted from blood, obtained in a trial of the OX40 agonist ivuxolimab. Every receptor here comes from an adult with an advanced solid tumor such as melanoma, head and neck, liver or kidney cancer.

The J gene is TRBJ1-5, the V gene TRBV28, with 8 bases aligning to TRBD1. The V and J ends lost 6 bases and 0 bases, in that order; junction bases with no gene match: 4. The CDR3 is 15 residues long. Germline assignment: CDR1 MDHEN and CDR2 SYDVKM. CDR3 coding DNA: TGTGCCAGCAGACAGGGGGGGACTAGCAATCAGCCCCAGCATTTT. Amino acid sequence: CASRQGGTSNQPQHF.

This clone appeared once. This CDR3 is CASNGRGSHEQYF. DNA for the CDR3: TGTGCCAGCAACGGCAGGGGGTCCCACGAGCAGTACTTC. The rearrangement links TRBV5-4 to TRBJ2-7; 7 positions match TRBD1. Per germline, CDR1 SGHNT and CDR2 YYREEE (reference sequence). The CDR3 is 13 amino acids. V lost 6 bases, J lost 5 bases, and 8 bases stayed unmatched.

This chain uses TRBV30 with TRBJ1-5, with a tentative D call TRBD1 (6 bases). The CDR3 covers 15 residues. The germline V and J ends were trimmed by 4 bases and 3 bases, with 16 bases remaining between them. The germline CDR1 and CDR2 sequences are GTSNPN and SVGIG (reference sequence). The CDR3 region has the DNA TGTGCCTGGACTTTACAGGGTATCAACAATCAGCCCCAGCATTTT. It encodes CAWTLQGINNQPQHF.

This chain uses TRBV30 with TRBJ1-5; TRBD1 aligns across 8 bases. The CDR3 runs 15 residues. Germline assignment: CDR1 GTSNPN and CDR2 SVGIG (reference sequence). The V gene end was trimmed by 3 bases and the J gene end by 1 base; junction bases not matched to a gene: 5. The CDR3 loop is CAWSRDRGSNQPQHF. CDR3 in DNA: TGTGCCTGGAGCCGCGACAGGGGAAGCAATCAGCCCCAGCATTTT.

CDR3 amino acids: CASSLNHGNTIYF. CDR3 nucleotide sequence: TGTGCCAGCAGCTTGAATCACGGAAACACCATATATTTT. This sequence joins TRBV5-5 and TRBJ1-3, with D unclear. This CDR3 is 13 amino acids long. Trimming removed 1 base at V and 4 bases at J, with 6 bases between. CDR1 SGHKS and CDR2 YYEKEE come from the germline V gene (reference sequence).

The chain joins TRBV30 to TRBJ1-2; possible D gene TRBD1, 5 bases. CDR3 length: 14 residues. CDR1 is GTSNPN and CDR2 is SVGIG in the germline V gene (reference sequence). V was shortened by 2 bases and J by 0 bases, with 10 bases between the two germline ends. The CDR3 DNA sequence: TGTGCCTGGAGTAAAGACAGAGCTAACTATGGCTACACCTTC. Its translation is CAWSKDRANYGYTF.

This chain uses TRBV6-4 with TRBJ2-5, with a possible D match to TRBD1 (6 bases). V gave up 6 bases and J gave up 0 bases, with 8 bases separating them. The germline V gene has CDR1 MRHNA and CDR2 SNTAGT. The CDR3 is 13 residues long. CDR3: CASSRQDQETQYF. As DNA, the CDR3 is TGTGCCAGCAGCCGACAGGACCAAGAGACCCAGTACTTC.

The chain combines TRBV28 with TRBJ1-2, with D uncertain. Trimming shortened V by 3 bases and J by 4 bases, and 6 bases separated the two germline ends. Looked up from germline, CDR1 is MDHEN and CDR2 is SYDVKM. CDR3 length: 12 residues. The CDR3 sequence: CASSLTPYGYTF. CDR3 nucleotides: TGTGCCAGCAGTTTGACCCCCTATGGCTACACCTTC.

The gene calls are TRBV15 and TRBJ2-2, with D perhaps matching TRBD2 (6 bases). Per the germline V gene, CDR1 is LNHNV and CDR2 is YYDKDF (reference sequence). This CDR3 is 15 amino acids long. V was cut by 5 bases and J by 0 bases, with 10 bases left in between. The CDR3, as DNA: TGTGCCACCAGCTTCGGGGGTGCGAACACCGGGGAGCTGTTTTTT. Its translation: CATSFGGANTGELFF.

The chain is built from TRBV28 and TRBJ1-1; D unclear. This CDR3 contains 11 residues. Trimming removed 8 bases at V and 1 base at J, with 5 bases between. Germline V lookup: CDR1 MDHEN, CDR2 SYDVKM. Here the CDR3 DNA reads TGTGCCAGCTTAGAGAACACTGAAGCTTTCTTT. Residues: CASLENTEAFF.

The V and J genes are TRBV2 and TRBJ2-2; D might be TRBD2 (6 bases). The CDR3 loop spans 14 amino acids. The ends were cut back, 9 bases at V and 6 bases at J, with 17 bases in the middle. Germline V lookup: CDR1 SNHLY, CDR2 FYNNEI. The CDR3 sequence is CASCYAGEAGELFF. The CDR3 nucleotides are TGTGCCAGTTGCTATGCTGGGGAGGCCGGGGAGCTGTTTTTT.

V usage is TRBV27 and J usage is TRBJ1-1, with a possible D match to TRBD1 (5 bases). V was pared by 7 bases and J by 4 bases, with 22 bases between. This CDR3 spans 16 amino acids. In germline, CDR1 is MNHEY, CDR2 SMNVEV (reference sequence). CDR3 residues: CASNGRGVPEGTEAFF. The DNA of the CDR3 is TGTGCCAGCAATGGCCGAGGGGTGCCCGAGGGCACTGAAGCTTTCTTT.

This chain links TRBV29-1 with TRBJ1-2; maybe TRBD1 (5 bases). The CDR3 extends over 12 amino acids. Germline assignment: CDR1 SQVTM and CDR2 ANQGSEA. Trimming stripped 4 bases from V and 4 bases from J, with 10 bases between. CDR3 sequence reads: CSVGQGIYGYTF. In nucleotides, the CDR3 is TGCAGCGTTGGTCAGGGAATCTATGGCTACACCTTC.

CDR3 region: CASSPRQGMNTEAFF. In DNA, the CDR3 is TGTGCCAGCTCACCAAGACAGGGGATGAACACTGAAGCTTTCTTT. This sequence joins TRBV18 and TRBJ1-1, with 8 bases matching TRBD1. The CDR3 totals 15 residues. The germline V gene has CDR1 KGHSH and CDR2 LQKENI. The V and J ends lost 2 bases and 0 bases, in that order; junction bases with no gene match: 2.

The chain combines TRBV28 with TRBJ1-6; TRBD1 aligns across 8 bases. The CDR3 is 14 residues long. The germline V gene has CDR1 MDHEN and CDR2 SYDVKM. The J segment lost 8 bases and the V segment lost 2 bases, leaving 2 bases of the junction unmatched. The chain's CDR3 is CASSLVQGDSPLHF. The CDR3 DNA sequence: TGTGCCAGCAGTTTAGTACAGGGGGATTCACCCCTCCACTTT. Drawing the rest from reference TRBV28 and TRBJ1-6, the complete variable domain is DVKVTQSSRYLVKRTGEKVFLECVQDMDHENMFWYRQDPGLGLRLIYFSYDVKMKEKGDIPEGYSVSREKKERFSLILESASTNQTSMYLCASSLVQGDSPLHFGNGTRLTVT.

The gene calls are TRBV7-2 and TRBJ2-1; 8 nucleotides align to TRBD2. This CDR3 is 14 amino acids long. With V trimmed by 6 bases and J by 5 bases, 6 bases remained unmatched. Germline CDR1 is SGHTA and CDR2 is FQGNSA. The CDR3 nucleotides read TGTGCCAGCAGACGGGGGCGGGAGGACAATGAGCAGTTCTTC. Amino acid sequence: CASRRGREDNEQFF.

J is TRBJ1-5 and V is TRBV19; tentatively, D is TRBD1 (6 bases). V shed 4 bases and J shed 3 bases, with 10 bases lying between them. The CDR3 loop spans 14 amino acids. CDR1 is LNHDA and CDR2 is SQIVND in the germline V gene (reference sequence). Written as DNA, the CDR3 is TGTGCCAGTAGTAGGGACACACCCAATCAGCCCCAGCATTTT. Residues: CASSRDTPNQPQHF.

This chain links TRBV28 with TRBJ1-2, with unresolved D. This CDR3 has 13 residues. The V and J ends lost 6 bases and 8 bases respectively, with 16 bases between them. Germline V lookup: CDR1 MDHEN, CDR2 SYDVKM. CDR3 loop: CASSFGQRIGYTF. CDR3 nucleotides: TGTGCCAGCAGCTTCGGGCAGAGAATCGGCTACACCTTC.

CDR3 region: CASSQGLAGGMTSTDTQYF. The CDR3 nucleotides read TGTGCCAGCAGCCAAGGGCTAGCGGGAGGGATGACTAGCACAGATACGCAGTATTTT. The chain recombines TRBV7-9 with TRBJ2-3; 12 bases are shared with TRBD2. In germline, CDR1 is SEHNR, CDR2 FQNEAQ (reference sequence). V shed 5 bases, J shed 0 bases, and the junction held 12 bases outside the gene matches. This CDR3 spans 19 amino acids.

The V and J genes are TRBV7-2 and TRBJ1-1; no firm D call. V was trimmed by 1 base and J by 1 base, leaving 7 bases between them. CDR3 length: 14 amino acids. CDR1 is SGHTA and CDR2 is FQGNSA in the germline V gene. CDR3 DNA: TGTGCCAGCAGCTTAGTACAGTCGAACACTGAAGCTTTCTTT. This sequence encodes CASSLVQSNTEAFF.